These 17 T cell receptor beta chains were all obtained from the same sample, sequenced in a study of shared clonotypes between healthy human individuals. The repertoire was sequenced with immunoSEQ multiplex PCR; TCRdb's copy has only in-frame clones and lacks some. This sample has about 1.1 million clones, with roughly 77% found just once. Sequenced input: memory CD4+ T cells from PBMCs. Subset indicated: CD45RA-negative fraction. These receptors were taken from a man between 18 and 35 years old in good health. Some clones in this sample may be carry-over from other donors' samples.

The chain combines TRBV7-3 with TRBJ2-6; D call uncertain. Germline V lookup: CDR1 SGHTA, CDR2 FQGTGA. Trimming shortened V by 2 bases and J by 1 base, and 6 bases separated the two germline ends. The CDR3 spans 15 residues. CDR3 residues: CASSLFRSGANVLTF. The CDR3 DNA is TGTGCCAGCAGCTTATTCCGGTCTGGGGCCAACGTCCTGACTTTC.

This clone was seen a single time. The J gene is TRBJ1-3, the V gene TRBV5-1, with D hard to call. Germline V gene data show CDR1 as SGHRS and CDR2 as YFSETQ. This CDR3 region has 16 residues. V was trimmed by 0 bases and J by 0 bases, leaving 10 bases between them. The CDR3 protein is CASSLDGISSGNTIYF. CDR3 sequence (DNA): TGCGCCAGCAGCTTGGACGGGATAAGCTCTGGAAACACCATATATTTT.

The J gene is TRBJ2-3, the V gene TRBV6-4; a possible D gene is TRBD2 (7 bases). Trimming pared 4 bases from V and 1 base from J, leaving 12 bases between. Germline assignment: CDR1 MRHNA and CDR2 SNTAGT. This CDR3 is built from 15 residues. The CDR3, as DNA: TGTGCCAGCAGTGTACTCGGGGGGCGCACAGATACGCAGTATTTT. Encoded protein: CASSVLGGRTDTQYF.

The chain links TRBV19 to TRBJ1-2; weak D call: TRBD1 (5 bases). This CDR3 comprises 13 residues. V shed 3 bases and J shed 8 bases, with 13 bases lying between them. Per germline, CDR1 LNHDA and CDR2 SQIVND (reference sequence). CDR3 in amino acids: CASSISGEGGYTF. The CDR3 coding sequence is TGTGCCAGTAGTATCTCGGGGGAAGGCGGCTACACCTTC.

The J gene is TRBJ2-1, the V gene TRBV29-1; a possible D gene is TRBD2 (5 bases). The length of the CDR3 is 16 residues. With 2 bases removed from V and 0 bases from J, the gap between germline ends came to 14 bases. Looked up from germline, CDR1 is SQVTM and CDR2 is ANQGSEA. The CDR3 sequence: CSVERGAPSSYNEQFF. CDR3 nucleotides: TGCAGCGTTGAACGGGGTGCTCCGAGCTCCTACAATGAGCAGTTCTTC.

This chain joins TRBV5-1 and TRBJ2-5; 9 bases agree with TRBD1. This CDR3 spans 17 amino acids. V lost 0 bases and J lost 5; bases outside the gene matches: 11. CDR1 SGHRS and CDR2 YFSETQ come from the germline V gene. The CDR3 coding sequence is TGCGCCAGCAGCTTGGCCTTGACAGGGGGTAAGGATGAGACCCAGTACTTC. Its protein is CASSLALTGGKDETQYF.

CDR3 protein: CASSSLAASEQYF. The CDR3 DNA reads as TGTGCCAGCTCCTCCTTGGCGGCTAGCGAGCAGTACTTC. This chain connects TRBV7-3 to TRBJ2-7; D is ambiguous. The CDR3 covers 13 residues. With 8 bases removed from V and 6 bases from J, the gap between germline ends came to 17 bases. Germline V CDR1 and CDR2: SGHTA, FQGTGA. Full variable domain (rest looked up from reference TRBV7-3 and TRBJ2-7): GAGVSQTPSNKVTEKGKYVELRCDPISGHTALYWYRQSLGQGPEFLIYFQGTGAADDSGLPNDRFFAVRPEGSVSTLKIQRTERGDSAVYLCASSSLAASEQYFGPGTRLTVT.

The chain is built from TRBV5-6 and TRBJ2-1; TRBD2 matches 10 bases. This CDR3 comprises 15 residues. J was trimmed by 10 bases and V by 0 bases; bases with no gene match: 7. Per germline, CDR1 SGHDT and CDR2 YYEEEE. The CDR3 nucleotides are TGTGCCAGCAGCTTGGGTTCCCTAGCGGGAGTAGAGCAGTTCTTC. It yields the protein CASSLGSLAGVEQFF.

The V and J genes are TRBV5-8 and TRBJ2-7, with TRBD1 as a possible D gene (6 bases). Trimming cost V 0 bases and J 0 bases, with 13 bases left between them. CDR1 is SGHTS, CDR2 YDEGEE, per germline. The CDR3 is 16 residues long. The CDR3 DNA reads TGTGCCAGCAGCTTGGGGGCAGGGGCCCCCTCCTACGAGCAGTACTTC. It encodes CASSLGAGAPSYEQYF.

About this clone itself: Other DNA sequences in this sample translate to the same CDR3. CDR3 nucleotides: TGTGCCAGCAGTTCGGGCTCCTACGAGCAGTACTTC. Its protein is CASSSGSYEQYF. This chain uses TRBV27 with TRBJ2-7; D call uncertain. Germline V gene lookup returns CDR1 MNHEY and CDR2 SMNVEV (reference sequence). V lost 4 bases to trimming and J lost 0 bases, with 4 bases between them. The CDR3 sequence is 12 residues long.

V and J are TRBV18 and TRBJ1-2; no definite D call. V shed 3 bases and J shed 1 base, with 18 bases lying between them. The CDR3 is 17 residues long. Germline CDR1 is KGHSH and CDR2 is LQKENI. The CDR3 sequence is CASSPKVDGQFNYGYTF. DNA of the CDR3: TGTGCCAGCTCACCGAAGGTGGACGGCCAATTTAACTATGGCTACACCTTC.

The DNA for the CDR3 is TGTGCCAGCAGTGGTGTAGGGAGAGGCACTGAAGCTTTCTTT. It specifies CASSGVGRGTEAFF. The V gene is TRBV2, the J gene TRBJ1-1, with D unresolved. V shed 4 bases and J shed 4 bases, with 13 bases lying between them. The CDR3 loop spans 14 amino acids. Germline CDR1 and CDR2: SNHLY and FYNNEI.

Note on this clone: The same CDR3 arises from other DNA sequences in this sample as well. The chain combines TRBV18 with TRBJ1-1; D is uncertain. This CDR3 has 13 residues. V was clipped by 1 base and J by 1 base, with 4 bases between them. Per the germline V gene, CDR1 is KGHSH and CDR2 is LQKENI. The CDR3 DNA is TGTGCCAGCTCACCACGAGGGAACACTGAAGCTTTCTTT. This translates into CASSPRGNTEAFF.

V is TRBV7-6 and J is TRBJ2-7; 10 nucleotides align to TRBD2. Germline-derived CDR1 and CDR2 are SGHVS and FNYEAQ. V dropped 2 bases and J dropped 1; count of bases not matched to a gene: 11. This CDR3 contains 18 residues. CDR3 amino acids: CASSLMASGSIRSYEQYF. The DNA of the CDR3 is TGTGCCAGCAGCTTAATGGCTAGCGGGAGTATCCGTTCCTACGAGCAGTACTTC. Based on the CDR3 plus reference TRBV7-6 and TRBJ2-7, the full variable domain is GAGVSQSPRYKVTKRGQDVALRCDPISGHVSLYWYRQALGQGPEFLTYFNYEAQQDKSGLPNDRFSAERPEGSISTLTIQRTEQRDSAMYRCASSLMASGSIRSYEQYFGPGTRLTVT.

This clone was observed a single time. The chain recombines TRBV6-1 with TRBJ2-7; 8 bases fit TRBD2. CDR3 size: 15 residues. J was trimmed by 3 bases and V by 4 bases; bases with no gene match: 8. CDR1 is MNHNS, CDR2 SASEGT, per germline. CDR3 DNA sequence: TGTGCCAGCAGTGTAATGGATAGCGGGAACTACGAGCAGTACTTC. This codes for CASSVMDSGNYEQYF.

The rearrangement joins TRBV5-5 to TRBJ2-5; no clear D. There are 13 residues in the CDR3. CDR1 is SGHKS and CDR2 is YYEKEE in the germline V gene (reference sequence). Trimming took 0 bases from V and 5 from J, leaving 8 bases between them. CDR3 protein: CASSLAIRETQYF. The CDR3 nucleotides read TGTGCCAGCAGCTTGGCCATCCGGGAGACCCAGTACTTC. Full variable domain (rest looked up from reference TRBV5-5 and TRBJ2-5): DAGVTQSPTHLIKTRGQQVTLRCSPISGHKSVSWYQQVLGQGPQFIFQYYEKEERGRGNFPDRFSARQFPNYSSELNVNALLLGDSALYLCASSLAIRETQYFGPGTRLLVL.

The chain couples TRBV6-4 to TRBJ2-3; perhaps TRBD1 as D (6 bases). The V end lost 2 bases, the J end lost 5 bases, and 11 bases lay between the germline ends. Germline assignment: CDR1 MRHNA and CDR2 SNTAGT. The CDR3 spans 14 residues. CDR3 residues: CASSDTGSRDTQYF. DNA of the CDR3: TGTGCCAGCAGTGACACAGGGTCAAGAGATACGCAGTATTTT.